This TCR beta chain was profiled in a study of CD8+ T cells in alopecia areata. As for treatment: oral pan-JAK inhibitor, 5-10 mg twice daily. Once RNA had been extracted, it was reverse transcribed into cDNA to act as the sequencing template. Method: immunoSEQ multiplex PCR; TCRdb's copy keeps in-frame clones and lacks some. The top ten hold around 30% of the sample, which has some 110,000 clones, approximately 59% seen once. The CDR3 extends over 17 amino acids. The V gene end was trimmed by 2 bases and the J gene end by 2 bases; junction bases not matched to a gene: 8. Germline V gene sequence: CDR1 SQVTM, CDR2 ANQGSEA.

The receptor was derived from a human donor with alopecia areata. The V gene is TRBV29-1, the J gene TRBJ2-3; 12 bases line up with TRBD2. Source: CD8+ T cells sorted from blood, taken at week 4, from a patient treated with tofacitinib. CDR3 sequence reads: CSVELTSGGPTTDTQYF. The CDR3, as DNA: TGCAGCGTTGAACTCACTAGCGGGGGGCCCACCACAGATACGCAGTATTTT.